A single sample is the source of the 19 T cell receptor beta chains below, sequenced in a study of PD-1 and CTLA-4 blockade in melanoma. The repertoire was sequenced with immunoSEQ multiplex PCR; TCRdb's copy has only in-frame clones and lacks some. Here the sample spans tens of thousands of clones, approximately 90% being singletons. Sequencing was performed on CD8+ T cells from peripheral blood, taken from a patient given anti-PD-1 treatment. The receptors originated from a human donor with melanoma.

This chain connects TRBV15 to TRBJ2-5; 7 bases are shared with TRBD1. J was trimmed by 1 base and V by 0 bases; bases with no gene match: 5. CDR3 length: 16 residues. In germline, CDR1 is LNHNV, CDR2 YYDKDF (reference sequence). DNA for the CDR3: TGTGCCACCAGCAGAGATGCCCGACAGGGCCAAGAGACCCAGTACTTC. As protein: CATSRDARQGQETQYF.

J is TRBJ2-5 and V is TRBV2, with D possibly matching TRBD1 (6 bases). This CDR3 is 15 amino acids long. The V end was cut by 10 bases, the J end by 0 bases, with 18 bases between. Germline V CDR1 and CDR2: SNHLY, FYNNEI. The CDR3 DNA is TGTGCCATCGAAGGGCTAAAGGGGGACCAAGAGACCCAGTACTTC. Translation gives CAIEGLKGDQETQYF.

The CDR3 protein is CASRDSINEQFF. The CDR3 DNA follows: TGTGCCAGTAGGGACAGCATCAATGAGCAGTTCTTC. V and J are TRBV19 and TRBJ2-1, with D possibly matching TRBD1 (6 bases). V was shortened by 6 bases and J by 6 bases, with 9 bases between the two germline ends. The CDR3 is made up of 12 amino acids. Per germline, CDR1 LNHDA and CDR2 SQIVND (reference sequence).

This clone was counted a few times. This rearrangement joins TRBV7-2 to TRBJ1-1; weak D call: TRBD1 (5 bases). Germline V gene lookup returns CDR1 SGHTA and CDR2 FQGNSA. Trimming cost V 5 bases and J 2 bases, with 12 bases left between them. The CDR3 consists of 14 residues. The CDR3 DNA follows: TGTGCCAGCAGCCCTTTTCAGGGCAACACTGAAGCTTTCTTT. Encoded protein: CASSPFQGNTEAFF.

The chain is built from TRBV28 and TRBJ1-2; perhaps TRBD1 as D (6 bases). Trimming took 4 bases from V and 5 from J, leaving 14 bases between them. The CDR3 sequence is 14 residues long. The germline V gene has CDR1 MDHEN and CDR2 SYDVKM. The CDR3 DNA sequence: TGTGCCAGCAGTTACGAGGGGGGATATTATGGCTACACCTTC. The encoded protein is CASSYEGGYYGYTF.

The chain uses TRBV4-3 and TRBJ1-1; no definite D call. This CDR3 is built from 16 residues. Germline CDR1 reads LGHNA; CDR2 reads YSLEER. Trimming cost V 3 bases and J 0 bases, with 14 bases left between them. In nucleotides, the CDR3 is TGCGCCAGCAGCCACTTGTTAGACACCCTGAACACTGAAGCTTTCTTT. Protein sequence: CASSHLLDTLNTEAFF.

The gene calls are TRBV5-4 and TRBJ1-2, with D possibly being TRBD1 (6 bases). Looked up from germline, CDR1 is SGHNT and CDR2 is YYREEE (reference sequence). The V end lost 3 bases, the J end lost 2 bases, and 11 bases lay between the germline ends. This CDR3 spans 14 amino acids. The CDR3 region is CASSSGGANYGYTF. CDR3 in DNA: TGTGCCAGCAGCTCCGGGGGGGCCAACTATGGCTACACCTTC.

The chain recombines TRBV7-2 with TRBJ1-1; the D is unclear. The germline V gene has CDR1 SGHTA and CDR2 FQGNSA. CDR3 length: 13 amino acids. V was trimmed by 3 bases and J by 1 base, leaving 6 bases between them. The CDR3 sequence is CASSFLENTEAFF. The CDR3 nucleotides read TGTGCCAGCAGCTTTTTAGAGAACACTGAAGCTTTCTTT.

This clone was counted only a few times. The V call is TRBV9, the J call TRBJ1-1, with D maybe TRBD1 (6 bases). CDR1 and CDR2 (germline): SGDLS, YYNGEE. CDR3 length: 12 amino acids. V lost 3 bases, J lost 6 bases, and 9 bases lay in between. CDR3 region: CASSGTGPEAFF. The CDR3 DNA reads as TGTGCCAGCAGCGGAACAGGGCCTGAAGCTTTCTTT.

This clone was seen only once. The V call is TRBV4-2, the J call TRBJ1-1; D ambiguous. V lost 3 bases, J lost 4 bases, and 6 bases lay in between. The CDR3 sequence is 12 residues long. In germline, CDR1 is LGHNA, CDR2 YNFKEQ. The CDR3 region has the DNA TGTGCCAGCAGCCACCAAGGCACTGAAGCTTTCTTT. Translated, it gives CASSHQGTEAFF.

This chain joins TRBV5-1 and TRBJ1-1; D may be TRBD1 (6 bases). CDR1 is SGHRS and CDR2 is YFSETQ in the germline V gene. V shed 3 bases and J shed 1 base, with 10 bases lying between them. This CDR3 is 14 amino acids long. This CDR3 is CASSSSQGNTEAFF. The CDR3 DNA sequence: TGCGCCAGCAGCTCCTCACAGGGGAACACTGAAGCTTTCTTT. Filled out from reference TRBV5-1 and TRBJ1-1, the complete variable domain reads KAGVTQTPRYLIKTRGQQVTLSCSPISGHRSVSWYQQTPGQGLQFLFEYFSETQRNKGNFPGRFSGRQFSNSRSEMNVSTLELGDSALYLCASSSSQGNTEAFFGQGTRLTVV.

V and J are TRBV6-4 and TRBJ2-2; D perhaps matches TRBD2 (5 bases). The V gene lost 5 bases and the J gene lost 1 base, with 11 bases spanning the gap. Germline CDR1 MRHNA, CDR2 SNTAGT. This CDR3 has 15 amino acids. This CDR3 is CASSTDEGNTGELFF. DNA for the CDR3: TGTGCCAGCAGTACTGACGAGGGGAACACCGGGGAGCTGTTTTTT.

The chain joins TRBV9 to TRBJ1-2, with 7 bases matching TRBD1. V trimming: 4 bases; J trimming: 1 base; junction bases outside the gene matches: 10. The CDR3 is 16 amino acids. Germline V gives CDR1 SGDLS, CDR2 YYNGEE. The DNA of the CDR3 is TGTGCCAGCAGCCCCCGGGACAGTGCCCTTAACTATGGCTACACCTTC. This codes for CASSPRDSALNYGYTF.

J is TRBJ1-4 and V is TRBV7-9; 9 bases match TRBD1. Germline V gives CDR1 SEHNR, CDR2 FQNEAQ (reference sequence). J lost 7 bases, V lost 4 bases, and 7 bases had no gene match. The CDR3 sequence is 15 residues long. The CDR3 DNA is TGTGCCAGCAGCTCCCGGGACAGGGTGGGTGAAAAACTGTTTTTT. Translating it yields CASSSRDRVGEKLFF.

This clone has just a few counts. This chain links TRBV6-2 or TRBV6-3 with TRBJ1-3; possibly TRBD1 for D (5 bases). V was trimmed by 6 bases and J by 3 bases, leaving 18 bases between them. CDR1 and CDR2 from the germline V gene are MNHEY and SVGEGT. The CDR3 sequence is 16 residues long. CDR3 sequence reads: CASSERDGSYGNTIYF. CDR3 nucleotide sequence: TGTGCCAGCAGCGAGAGGGACGGATCTTATGGAAACACCATATATTTT.

The gene calls are TRBV19 and TRBJ1-3; TRBD1 might be the D (6 bases). The CDR3 covers 19 residues. Germline CDR1 is LNHDA and CDR2 is SQIVND (reference sequence). Trimming stripped 3 bases from V and 0 bases from J, with 21 bases between. This CDR3 is CASSIGTPLTRPSGNTIYF. CDR3 in DNA: TGTGCCAGTAGTATCGGGACACCGCTTACCCGTCCCTCTGGAAACACCATATATTTT. Variable domain in full (rest from reference TRBV19 and TRBJ1-3): DGGITQSPKYLFRKEGQNVTLSCEQNLNHDAMYWYRQDPGQGLRLIYYSQIVNDFQKGDIAEGYSVSREKKESFPLTVTSAQKNPTAFYLCASSIGTPLTRPSGNTIYFGEGSWLTVV.

This chain joins TRBV10-3 and TRBJ2-7; weak D call: TRBD2 (6 bases). Germline loops: CDR1 ENHRY, CDR2 SYGVKD. The CDR3 extends over 13 amino acids. Trimming removed 11 bases from V and 3 bases from J, with 17 bases in between. The DNA of the CDR3 is TGTGCCGTCCAGCCAATGGGGGGCTACGAGCAGTACTTC. Its protein is CAVQPMGGYEQYF.

The J gene is TRBJ2-3, the V gene TRBV7-9; no clear D gene. The V end was cut by 1 base, the J end by 1 base, with 3 bases between. This CDR3 has 13 residues. CDR1 and CDR2 from the germline V gene are SEHNR and FQNEAQ (reference sequence). This CDR3 reads CASSLGGTDTQYF. CDR3 DNA: TGTGCCAGCAGCTTAGGAGGCACAGATACGCAGTATTTT. The variable domain in full, with the rest retrieved from reference TRBV7-9 and TRBJ2-3, is DTGVSQNPRHKITKRGQNVTFRCDPISEHNRLYWYRQTLGQGPEFLTYFQNEAQLEKSRLLSDRFSAERPKGSFSTLEIQRTEQGDSAMYLCASSLGGTDTQYFGPGTRLTVL.

This clone was observed once. The rearrangement joins TRBV4-1 to TRBJ2-7; no definite D call. Germline CDR1 MGHRA, CDR2 YSYEKL. V lost 4 bases to trimming and J lost 0 bases, with 7 bases between them. The CDR3 consists of 13 residues. CDR3 sequence (DNA): TGCGCCAGCAGCCCTCCAGACTCCTACGAGCAGTACTTC. Amino acids: CASSPPDSYEQYF.